These 27 T cell receptor beta chains share one sample of origin, sequenced in a study of T cell responses to AZD1222 COVID-19 vaccine (dated by TCRdb to the early 2020s). Library construction relied on the immunoSEQ multiplex PCR assay. TCRdb took over this immuneACCESS table, retaining in-frame rearrangements with V and J assigned. Such tables are incomplete; in checked studies, under half of the missing clones stem from an unresolved V gene, and the remainder is unexplained. The sample profile shows approximately 150,000 clones; approximately 89% of them were found once. The ten largest clones capture less than 5.5% of the sample. Read against the paper, the sample's time point label means: baseline before first vaccination. The source was peripheral blood, collected on day 0 of AZD1222 vaccination. The source is an adult in good health.

The chain is built from TRBV6-1 and TRBJ2-3; D might be TRBD1 (5 bases). Trimming removed 2 bases at V and 2 bases at J, with 8 bases between. The CDR3 runs 14 residues. Germline loops: CDR1 MNHNS, CDR2 SASEGT. In DNA form, the CDR3 reads TGTGCCAGCAGTGAAACGACAGCCACAGATACGCAGTATTTT. This codes for CASSETTATDTQYF.

The rearrangement uses TRBV4-3 and TRBJ1-1; the match to TRBD1 covers 7 bases. V lost 0 bases and J lost 3; bases outside the gene matches: 7. CDR1 LGHNA and CDR2 YSLEER come from the germline V gene. This CDR3 contains 16 residues. The CDR3 sequence is CASSQDRQGPDTEAFF. The CDR3 region has the DNA TGCGCCAGCAGCCAAGACCGACAGGGCCCCGACACTGAAGCTTTCTTT.

This rearrangement joins TRBV5-1 to TRBJ1-2, with a possible D match to TRBD1 (5 bases). CDR1 SGHRS and CDR2 YFSETQ come from the germline V gene. CDR3 length: 15 residues. The germline V and J ends were trimmed by 4 bases and 6 bases, with 19 bases remaining between them. This chain's CDR3 is CASSLAPGTVDGYTF. The CDR3 DNA is TGCGCCAGCAGCCTCGCGCCGGGGACTGTGGATGGCTACACCTTC.

This clone has a single count. This chain uses TRBV5-4 with TRBJ2-7; D is perhaps TRBD1 (5 bases). The CDR3 loop spans 14 amino acids. Germline CDR1 is SGHNT and CDR2 is YYREEE (reference sequence). Trimming took off 4 bases at V and 2 bases at J, with 13 bases between the two ends. The CDR3 region has the DNA TGTGCCAGCAGCCTTAGACAGAACCCCTACGAGCAGTACTTC. Protein sequence: CASSLRQNPYEQYF.

In nucleotides, the CDR3 is TGTGCCAGCAGCAAAGGGACAGCTGAGTACCAAGAGACCCAGTACTTC. This encodes CASSKGTAEYQETQYF. The chain uses TRBV21-1 and TRBJ2-5; the D segment call TRBD1 is taken from the table without a DNA check. TRBV21-1 is classified as a pseudogene. The CDR3 has 16 residues.

The chain couples TRBV6-5 to TRBJ2-1; 9 bases are shared with TRBD2. The CDR3 totals 15 residues. V shed 6 bases, J shed 3 bases, and the junction held 6 bases outside the gene matches. Per germline, CDR1 MNHEY and CDR2 SVGAGI. CDR3 nucleotide sequence: TGTGCCAGCAGAAGTAGCGGGAGTTTCTACAATGAGCAGTTCTTC. It specifies CASRSSGSFYNEQFF.

The chain combines TRBV5-5 with TRBJ2-4; possibly TRBD1 for D (6 bases). The V gene lost 0 bases and the J gene lost 0 bases, with 13 bases spanning the gap. The CDR3 has 17 residues. In germline, CDR1 is SGHKS, CDR2 YYEKEE (reference sequence). CDR3 coding DNA: TGTGCCAGCAGCTTGGCCGTGACAGGTGTAGCCAAAAACATTCAGTACTTC. Its protein is CASSLAVTGVAKNIQYF.

This clone was detected a few times. V gene TRBV6-6 combines with J gene TRBJ1-6; 10 bases are a match to TRBD1. Trimming at V came to 6 bases and at J to 0 bases, leaving 11 bases not matched to a gene. The CDR3 consists of 19 residues. Germline V gives CDR1 MNHNY, CDR2 SVGAGI (reference sequence). DNA for the CDR3: TGTGCCAGCAGCTCGGGTTGGGGACAGGGGAGCTCCTATAATTCACCCCTCCACTTT. This encodes CASSSGWGQGSSYNSPLHF.

The chain employs TRBV7-9 and TRBJ2-1; 8 bases line up with TRBD1. There are 14 residues in the CDR3. Per the germline V gene, CDR1 is SEHNR and CDR2 is FQNEAQ (reference sequence). Trimming removed 2 bases from V and 9 bases from J; junction bases left unmatched: 6. The CDR3 bases are TGTGCCAGCAGCTTAATCGGACAGGGAGTTGAGCAGTTCTTC. It yields the protein CASSLIGQGVEQFF. The variable domain in full, with the rest retrieved from reference TRBV7-9 and TRBJ2-1, is DTGVSQNPRHKITKRGQNVTFRCDPISEHNRLYWYRQTLGQGPEFLTYFQNEAQLEKSRLLSDRFSAERPKGSFSTLEIQRTEQGDSAMYLCASSLIGQGVEQFFGPGTRLTVL.

V and J are TRBV6-5 and TRBJ1-1; possibly TRBD1 for D (6 bases). Trimming shortened V by 7 bases and J by 10 bases, and 19 bases separated the two germline ends. Per germline, CDR1 MNHEY and CDR2 SVGAGI. CDR3 length equals 13 residues. The CDR3 is CASKGGTPRVAFF. The CDR3 DNA sequence: TGTGCCAGCAAAGGGGGGACCCCACGTGTAGCTTTCTTT.

The genes are TRBV28 and TRBJ1-1; the D is unclear. CDR3 length equals 11 residues. CDR1 is MDHEN and CDR2 is SYDVKM in the germline V gene. Trimming took off 1 base at V and 5 bases at J, with 2 bases between the two ends. The CDR3 nucleotides read TGTGCCAGCAGTTTATCGACTGAAGCTTTCTTT. It yields the protein CASSLSTEAFF.

This chain joins TRBV28 and TRBJ1-5; 11 nucleotides line up with TRBD1. Germline loops: CDR1 MDHEN, CDR2 SYDVKM. The CDR3 loop spans 17 amino acids. Trimming took 1 base from V and 8 from J; bases not matched to a gene: 10. The CDR3 reads CASSLFGTGGSGKPQHF. The CDR3 nucleotides are TGTGCCAGCAGTTTATTTGGGACAGGGGGTTCGGGGAAGCCCCAGCATTTT.

The genes are TRBV6-9 and TRBJ2-3, with a possible D match to TRBD1 (5 bases). CDR1 is MNHGY and CDR2 is SVAAGI in the germline V gene. V was clipped by 6 bases and J by 5 bases, with 18 bases between them. The CDR3 has 15 residues. The CDR3 spells CASRGKDGAGDTQYF. As DNA, the CDR3 is TGTGCCAGCAGAGGAAAGGATGGGGCCGGAGATACGCAGTATTTT.

V usage is TRBV7-2 and J usage is TRBJ1-3, with D unresolved. Germline lookup yields CDR1 SGHTA and CDR2 FQGNSA. This CDR3 spans 14 amino acids. Trimming took 2 bases from V and 3 from J, leaving 8 bases between them. Here the CDR3 DNA reads TGTGCCAGCAGCTTACCAGGTTATGGAAACACCATATATTTT. As protein: CASSLPGYGNTIYF.

This chain uses TRBV5-6 with TRBJ2-3; D is unresolved. From germline, CDR1 is SGHDT and CDR2 YYEEEE. With 3 bases removed from V and 1 base from J, the gap between germline ends came to 9 bases. The CDR3 sequence is 14 residues long. The DNA of the CDR3 is TGTGCCAGCAGCTCCGACTTAGGCACAGATACGCAGTATTTT. Residues: CASSSDLGTDTQYF.

This clone was seen a few times. The CDR3 DNA is TGTGCCAGTAGTATCCAGCGCACAGATACGCAGTATTTT. This sequence encodes CASSIQRTDTQYF. The chain recombines TRBV19 with TRBJ2-3; the D is unclear. The CDR3 loop spans 13 amino acids. The germline CDR1 and CDR2 sequences are LNHDA and SQIVND (reference sequence). V shed 3 bases and J shed 1 base, with 5 bases lying between them.

The V call is TRBV2, the J call TRBJ1-5; 9 nucleotides match TRBD1. CDR3 length: 17 amino acids. The V segment lost 6 bases and the J segment 2 bases; nucleotides outside the gene matches: 11. Germline loops: CDR1 SNHLY, CDR2 FYNNEI. This CDR3 is CASRPDVGTGRNQPQHF. The CDR3 nucleotides are TGTGCCAGCAGACCAGACGTCGGGACAGGGCGCAATCAGCCCCAGCATTTT.

V and J are TRBV27 and TRBJ1-6; D might be TRBD1 (5 bases). Germline-derived CDR1 and CDR2 are MNHEY and SMNVEV (reference sequence). Trimming removed 0 bases from V and 8 bases from J, with 11 bases in between. This CDR3 is built from 15 residues. CDR3 sequence: CASSLSGTWDSPLHF. CDR3 bases: TGTGCCAGCAGTTTATCTGGGACCTGGGATTCACCCCTCCACTTT.

The rearrangement joins TRBV7-2 to TRBJ2-5, with D perhaps matching TRBD1 (6 bases). V lost 1 base and J lost 5, with 14 bases in between. Germline values: CDR1 SGHTA, CDR2 FQGNSA. The CDR3 covers 15 residues. Here the CDR3 reads CASSLGGGELETQYF. The CDR3 coding sequence is TGTGCCAGCAGCTTAGGAGGGGGAGAACTCGAGACCCAGTACTTC.

The gene calls are TRBV9 and TRBJ1-2; the D gene is possibly TRBD1 (6 bases). Germline CDR1 and CDR2: SGDLS and YYNGEE. The CDR3 totals 14 residues. V was trimmed by 3 bases and J by 4 bases, leaving 13 bases between them. CDR3 DNA: TGTGCCAGCAGCGGCGGGACACCTCCCTATGGCTACACCTTC. This translates into CASSGGTPPYGYTF.

The rearrangement joins TRBV6-6 to TRBJ2-6; no definite D call. The CDR3 loop spans 13 amino acids. V lost 8 bases to trimming and J lost 0 bases, with 5 bases between them. Germline CDR1 is MNHNY and CDR2 is SVGAGI (reference sequence). Here the CDR3 DNA reads TGTGCCAGCCAGAACTCTGGGGCCAACGTCCTGACTTTC. This encodes CASQNSGANVLTF.

V usage is TRBV19 and J usage is TRBJ1-1; D is perhaps TRBD1 (6 bases). Trimming pared 5 bases from V and 3 bases from J, leaving 19 bases between. The CDR3 has 16 residues. Germline assignment: CDR1 LNHDA and CDR2 SQIVND (reference sequence). The DNA for the CDR3 is TGTGCCAGTAGTGCCGGGAGCCGCAGGGGAGACACTGAAGCTTTCTTT. Translation gives CASSAGSRRGDTEAFF.

This chain links TRBV28 with TRBJ1-6; TRBD1 might be the D (6 bases). From germline, CDR1 is MDHEN and CDR2 SYDVKM. CDR3 length: 16 amino acids. V lost 5 bases to trimming and J lost 4 bases, with 15 bases between them. The CDR3 reads CASSRGHGVYNSPLHF. As DNA, the CDR3 is TGTGCCAGCAGTCGGGGACACGGAGTATATAATTCACCCCTCCACTTT.

The V gene is TRBV9, the J gene TRBJ2-5, with 7 bases matching TRBD2. Germline V gene sequence: CDR1 SGDLS, CDR2 YYNGEE. The CDR3 is made up of 16 amino acids. The V segment lost 6 bases and the J segment 2 bases; nucleotides outside the gene matches: 13. The CDR3 loop is CASTRSSGGIQETQYF. The DNA for the CDR3 is TGTGCCAGCACCCGTTCTAGCGGAGGCATTCAAGAGACCCAGTACTTC. The variable domain in full, completed from reference TRBV9 and TRBJ2-5, reads DSGVTQTPKHLITATGQRVTLRCSPRSGDLSVYWYQQSLDQGLQFLIQYYNGEERAKGNILERFSAQQFPDLHSELNLSSLELGDSALYFCASTRSSGGIQETQYFGPGTRLLVL.

This sequence joins TRBV5-4 and TRBJ2-2, with unresolved D. CDR3 size: 12 residues. Germline values: CDR1 SGHNT, CDR2 YYREEE (reference sequence). Deletions cut 2 bases from V and 10 bases from J, with 9 bases between. The CDR3 DNA is TGTGCCAGCAGCTTTACTGACGAGGAGCTGTTTTTT. This sequence encodes CASSFTDEELFF.

The chain is built from TRBV7-8 and TRBJ2-1; the D gene is possibly TRBD2 (5 bases). Germline-derived CDR1 and CDR2 are SGHVS and FQNEAQ. This CDR3 is built from 15 residues. V was trimmed by 6 bases and J by 0 bases, leaving 12 bases between them. CDR3 sequence (DNA): TGTGCCAGCAGGCCTCCTAGCAGCTCCTACAATGAGCAGTTCTTC. Its translation is CASRPPSSSYNEQFF.

The chain has TRBV30 and TRBJ1-3; D not resolved. With 0 bases removed from V and 0 bases from J, the gap between germline ends came to 9 bases. Germline CDR1 reads GTSNPN; CDR2 reads SVGIG (reference sequence). There are 15 residues in the CDR3. CDR3 loop: CAWSVPGNSGNTIYF. In DNA, the CDR3 is TGTGCCTGGAGTGTACCGGGAAACTCTGGAAACACCATATATTTT.